This TCR beta chain stems from a study of metastatic and nonmetastatic thyroid tumors. Turning to the study itself: Where malignant and benign thyroid patients were concerned, repertoires were compared across blood and tumor or nodule tissue. Overall study results and limits: Reports indicated that malignant thyroid tumors showed significantly higher TCR beta diversity than benign nodules did, in blood and tumor.

Germline V gives CDR1 DFQATT, CDR2 SNEGSKA (reference sequence). The CDR3 contains 16 residues. The entire patient cohort was treatment-naive prior to thyroid surgery. The authors' processing: The study's classifier, a distant-metastasis tool for papillary thyroid cancer, was built using CDR3 differences across clinicopathological groups. TCRdb reanalyzed the PCR reads via MiXCR. It is TCRdb's table, rather than the study itself, that gives the V and J calls and clone size. This repertoire shows about 30,000 clones, approximately 25% found once; its top ten account for 7% to 10%. For this clone: The antigen remains undetermined.

Sequenced input: blood. The source of this sequence is a female donor with papillary thyroid cancer or a benign thyroid nodule (not recorded which). Some clones in this sample may be carry-over from other donors' samples. The J gene is TRBJ2-1, the V gene TRBV20-1, with TRBD2 matching 8 bases. The CDR3 protein is CSYTSGSYWAYNEQFF. The CDR3 nucleotides are TGCAGCTACACCAGCGGGAGTTACTGGGCCTACAATGAGCAGTTCTTC.